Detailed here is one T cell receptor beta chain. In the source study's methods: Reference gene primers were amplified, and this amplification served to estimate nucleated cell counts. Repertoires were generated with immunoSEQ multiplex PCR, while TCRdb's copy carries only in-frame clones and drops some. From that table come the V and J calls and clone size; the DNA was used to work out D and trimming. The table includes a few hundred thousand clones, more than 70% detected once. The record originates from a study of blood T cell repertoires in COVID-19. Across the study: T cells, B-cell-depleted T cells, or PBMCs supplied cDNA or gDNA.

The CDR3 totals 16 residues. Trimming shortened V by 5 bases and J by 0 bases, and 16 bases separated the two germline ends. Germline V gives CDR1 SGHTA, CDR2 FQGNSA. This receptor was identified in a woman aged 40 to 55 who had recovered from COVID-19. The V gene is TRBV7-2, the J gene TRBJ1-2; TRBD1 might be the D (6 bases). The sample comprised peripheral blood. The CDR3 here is CASSPRGGRANYGYTF. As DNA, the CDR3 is TGTGCCAGCAGCCCCCGTGGGGGCAGGGCTAACTATGGCTACACCTTC.